The entry that follows covers one T cell receptor (beta chain) sequence. The length of the CDR3 is 15 residues. These data come from a study of OX40 agonist ivuxolimab in advanced cancers. This table comes from immunoSEQ multiplex PCR, and its TCRdb copy is limited to in-frame clones, with some not included. The sample comprises tens of thousands of clones, nearly 90% of which are singletons, and roughly an eighth rests with the top ten. The chain links TRBV21-1 to TRBJ2-6; TRBD1 is the table's D call and was not checked against the DNA. TRBV21-1 is designated a pseudogene. The TCR was taken from an adult with an advanced solid tumor such as melanoma, head and neck, liver or kidney cancer. The sample consisted of CD4+ or CD8+ T cells sorted from blood, taken in a trial of the OX40 agonist ivuxolimab. The chain's CDR3 is CASSKQGQGANVLTF. For the CDR3, the DNA is TGTGCCAGCAGCAAACAGGGGCAAGGGGCCAACGTCCTGACTTTC.